This record covers a single TCR beta chain. What it binds is unknown. These gene names are mouse names. Other DNA sequences of this sample code for an identical CDR3. The study sorted pooled cutaneous lymph node cells by CD4, CD8alpha, NKG2D, NKG2ACE and other markers. Extracted RNA was reverse transcribed, and the resulting cDNA served as sequencing template. Only in-frame clones appear in the TCRdb table, and some are missing; sequencing was by immunoSEQ multiplex PCR. The repertoire consists of roughly 260,000 clones, none detected only once. The data derive from a study of CD8+ T cells in alopecia areata. Overall study: Female C3H/HeJ mice aged roughly 6-11 weeks received skin from spontaneously alopecic C3H/HeJ graft donors aged roughly 6-13 months. Study-level findings and limits: Patients shared TCRs less clearly than mice did, possibly for HLA-related reasons.

This receptor was taken from a C3H/HeJ mouse with alopecia areata. For this strain, the MHC haplotype corresponds to H2-k. The sequencing input was CD4+ T cells sorted from a lymph node.

Incomplete CDR3 DNA: TGTGCCAGCAGTGATTCTGGGGGGTATGCT. Translation: CASSDSGGYA. The whole CDR3 sequence reads CASSDSGGYAEQFF. This chain joins TRBV13-1 and TRBJ2-1, with TRBD2 matching 8 bases. The read falls 4 residues short of the CDR3 end, and the missing part is taken from the germline J gene. The germline gives CDR1 NSHNY, CDR2 SYGAGN. The CDR3 runs to 14 residues. The ends lost 1 base at V and 4 bases at J; junction bases unmatched: 1.